This section outlines one TCR beta chain sequence together with its context. This CDR3 is built from 13 residues. Germline values: CDR1 KGHSH, CDR2 LQKENI. V gave up 6 bases and J gave up 5 bases; unmatched junction bases: 3. In the authors' methods: Cell counts per sample came from amplifying reference gene primers. TCRdb's table, derived via immunoSEQ multiplex PCR, lists solely in-frame clones and lacks some. The DNA was the basis for D and trimming; V, J and clone size are from that table. Among 100,000 or so clones listed, roughly 80% were seen once. This sample was included in a study of blood T cell repertoires in COVID-19. Study details: The United States, Italy and Spain provided the acute and convalescent COVID-19 samples. Sample material is recorded as cDNA or gDNA derived from T cells, B-cell-depleted T cells, or PBMCs.

The origin of this receptor is a woman in her seventies with acute or convalescent COVID-19. This chain uses TRBV18 with TRBJ2-3, with 9 bases lining up with TRBD2. The material sequenced was peripheral blood. CDR3 region: CASSWTSVDTQYF. Here the CDR3 DNA reads TGTGCCAGCTCGTGGACTAGCGTAGATACGCAGTATTTT.